A single count supports the clone carrying this T cell receptor (beta chain). Its matching antigen is unknown. The sample comes from a study of PD-1 blockade in mismatch repair-deficient tumors. The overall study: Enrolled about 2013-2016, patients had progressing, pretreated mismatch repair-deficient cancers of 11 to 13 types. Study results and limitations: After pembrolizumab, tumor-resident clones rose rapidly, then generally contracted before radiologic responses.

The CDR3 spans 12 residues. The germline V gene has CDR1 SGHAT and CDR2 FQNNGV. Trimming cost V 6 bases and J 2 bases, with 5 bases left between them. Repertoires were generated with immunoSEQ multiplex PCR, while TCRdb's copy carries only in-frame clones and drops some. The table has 80,000 to 100,000 clones, over 70% seen once. The TCR-sequenced patients were a few responders to pembrolizumab. This specimen was peripheral blood, taken 12 weeks after starting pembrolizumab. The chain carries TRBV11-2 and TRBJ1-3; D unclear. This receptor was obtained from an adult with mismatch repair-deficient cancer. Here the CDR3 reads CASSSAGNTIYF. The DNA for the CDR3 is TGTGCCAGCAGTTCCGCTGGAAACACCATATATTTT.